These T cell receptor beta chains were read from a single sample in a study of blood T cell repertoires in COVID-19. The assay was immunoSEQ multiplex PCR, and TCRdb's table has in-frame clones only and misses some. The sample carries 300,000 or so clones, around 89% recorded once. Sequenced input: peripheral blood. These receptor sequences come from a woman aged 40 to 55 with acute or convalescent COVID-19. Each CDR3 is given with its conserved first and last residue. Fields, in order: V gene, D gene, J gene, clone size, CDR3 DNA, CDR3 protein. A D gene is named only where the DNA matches it firmly. Rows may omit the clone size; those that give it use once, few, many or a size class.

>TRBV28|NA|TRBJ1-1|NA
TGTGCCAGCACTCCAACACCGAACACTGAAGCTTTCTTT
CASTPTPNTEAFF
>TRBV24-1|NA|TRBJ2-1|once
TGTGCCACCAGTGATTCGCTCAGGGAAAGGGCGAATGAGCAGTTCTTC
CATSDSLRERANEQFF
>TRBV14|NA|TRBJ2-1|NA
TGTGCCAGCAGCCCCGGGGTAGTTGGCGATGAGCAGTTCTTC
CASSPGVVGDEQFF
>TRBV5-6|NA|TRBJ2-1|once
TGTGCCAGCGGGGGCCTGAGGTACAATGAGCAGTTCTTC
CASGGLRYNEQFF
>TRBV14|NA|TRBJ1-1|NA
TGTGCCAGCAGCCAACAGGGTGGTACTGAAGCTTTCTTT
CASSQQGGTEAFF
>TRBV5-1|NA|TRBJ2-3|NA
TGCGCCAGCAGCCAGGGTTTTGGAACAGATACGCAGTATTTT
CASSQGFGTDTQYF
>TRBV15|NA|TRBJ1-4|NA
TGTGCCACCAGCAGTGAACTCACCCTAGGCGGGGCAAAACTGTTTTTT
CATSSELTLGGAKLFF
>TRBV12-3/TRBV12-4|NA|TRBJ1-1|NA
TGTGCCAGCAGTTTGGGGGGAACCACTGAAGCTTTCTTT
CASSLGGTTEAFF
>TRBV3-1/TRBV3-2|NA|TRBJ2-3|NA
TGTGCCAGCAGCCAAGTGAACGGGGGTTTCGGAGATACGCAGTATTTT
CASSQVNGGFGDTQYF
>TRBV30|NA|TRBJ2-2|NA
TGTGCCTGGGCACGCGGAGGCCCTATCACCGGGGAGCTGTTTTTT
CAWARGGPITGELFF
>TRBV12-2|NA|TRBJ1-5|NA
TGTGCAAGTCGCTTAGCACTCCCCAGTCGCGGGGGCCGGGGTCAGCCCCAGCATTTT
CASRLALPSRGGRGQPQHF
>TRBV5-1|NA|TRBJ1-1|NA
TGCGCCAGCAGCCCATTGTCGACAGGCCAGACCTCTGAAGCTTTCTTT
CASSPLSTGQTSEAFF
>TRBV11-2|TRBD1|TRBJ1-1|NA
TGTGCCAGCAGTACCGGGACAGAGAACACTGAAGCTTTCTTT
CASSTGTENTEAFF
>TRBV5-6|TRBD1|TRBJ2-3|NA
TGTGCCAGCAGTTTGGCTCCGGGACAGCGCGTCGATACGCAGTATTTT
CASSLAPGQRVDTQYF
>TRBV15|NA|TRBJ1-1|NA
TGTGCCACCAGCAGACGTACCCGAGGGTTTATGAACACTGAAGCTTTCTTT
CATSRRTRGFMNTEAFF
>TRBV5-8|TRBD2|TRBJ2-1|NA
TGTGCCAGCAGCTTGGCCTCGGGGGGGCTGTGGAATGAGCAGTTCTTC
CASSLASGGLWNEQFF
>TRBV6-1|NA|TRBJ1-5|NA
TGTGCCAGCAGTGAAATGGGCAATCTTGGCAATCAGCCCCAGCATTTT
CASSEMGNLGNQPQHF
>TRBV19|TRBD2|TRBJ2-1|NA
TGTGCCAGTAGTATAGATATGGCTAGCGGGGCCTACAATGAGCAGTTCTTC
CASSIDMASGAYNEQFF
>TRBV6-1|NA|TRBJ1-3|once
TGTGCCAGCAGTGAAGTCGGGGAAGCTGGAAACACCATATATTTT
CASSEVGEAGNTIYF
>TRBV6-6|NA|TRBJ2-6|NA
TGTGCCAGCCGTCGGAGGCCCGGTTCTGGGGCCAACGTCCTGACTTTC
CASRRRPGSGANVLTF
>TRBV7-6|NA|TRBJ2-1|NA
TGTGCCAGCAGCTTAATGGGCCCGGATGAGCAGTTCTTC
CASSLMGPDEQFF
>TRBV5-1|NA|TRBJ1-4|NA
TGCGCCAGCAGCTTCGGACAGAGTAATGAAAAACTGTTTTTT
CASSFGQSNEKLFF
>TRBV5-1|TRBD2|TRBJ2-1|NA
TGCGCCAGCAGCTTGGAAGGGACTAGCTCTTTGTATGAGCAGTTCTTC
CASSLEGTSSLYEQFF
>TRBV19|TRBD1|TRBJ1-1|NA
TGTGCCAGTAGTAAGGACAGGCTGAACACTGAAGCTTTCTTT
CASSKDRLNTEAFF
>TRBV7-9|TRBD1|TRBJ1-2|NA
TGTGCCAGCAGCTTCCGGGACAGGGACGACTACACCTTC
CASSFRDRDDYTF
>TRBV2|TRBD2|TRBJ2-3|NA
TGTGCCAGCAGTCCGGGACTAGCGGGGCCTCACTCATTAGATACGCAGTATTTT
CASSPGLAGPHSLDTQYF
>TRBV11-2|TRBD1|TRBJ2-2|once
TGTGCCAGCAGCTTAAGGCGGGACAGGAGTGCTCTAAACACCGGGGAGCTGTTTTTT
CASSLRRDRSALNTGELFF
>TRBV2|NA|TRBJ1-1|NA
TGTGCCAGCAGTGTGGGCCGGGGGGTCACTGAAGCTTTCTTT
CASSVGRGVTEAFF
>TRBV7-9|TRBD1|TRBJ1-2|NA
TGTGCCAGCAGCTACAAGGGGGCTTGGGGCTACACCTTC
CASSYKGAWGYTF
>TRBV24-1|NA|TRBJ1-5|NA
TGTGCCACCAGTGACCGGGACACCCCCATGCCCCAGCATTTT
CATSDRDTPMPQHF
>TRBV18|NA|TRBJ1-3|NA
TGTGCCAGCTCACCAGGGCAGGGGAACTCTGGAAACACCATATATTTT
CASSPGQGNSGNTIYF
>TRBV6-5|TRBD1|TRBJ1-5|NA
TGTGCCAGCAGCAGGACAGGGGGAAATCAGCCCCAGCATTTT
CASSRTGGNQPQHF
>TRBV3-1/TRBV3-2|NA|TRBJ2-5|NA
TGTGCCAGCAGCCAAGCCGGGACAAATGGGGGCGACCAGTACTTC
CASSQAGTNGGDQYF